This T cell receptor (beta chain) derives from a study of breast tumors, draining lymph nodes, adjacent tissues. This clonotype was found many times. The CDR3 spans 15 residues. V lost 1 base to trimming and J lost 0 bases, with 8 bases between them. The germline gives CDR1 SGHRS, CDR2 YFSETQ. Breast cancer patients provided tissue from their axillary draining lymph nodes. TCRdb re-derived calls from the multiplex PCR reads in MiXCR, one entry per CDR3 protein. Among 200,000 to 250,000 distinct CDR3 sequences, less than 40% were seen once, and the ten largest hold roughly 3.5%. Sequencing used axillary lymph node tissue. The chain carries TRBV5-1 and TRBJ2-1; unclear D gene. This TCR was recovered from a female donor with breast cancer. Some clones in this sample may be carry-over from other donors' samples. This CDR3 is CASSLTFSSYNEQFF. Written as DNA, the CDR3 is TGCGCCAGCAGCTTGACGTTTAGCTCCTACAATGAGCAGTTCTTC.